Below, 20 T cell receptor beta chains from the same sample are listed, as sequenced in a study of OX40 agonist ivuxolimab in advanced cancers. Data came from immunoSEQ multiplex PCR; TCRdb stores just in-frame clones and leaves some out. The data show roughly 67,000 clones, approximately 80% seen once. The sequencing used CD4+ or CD8+ T cells sorted from blood, collected in a trial of the OX40 agonist ivuxolimab. The receptor set was obtained from an adult with an advanced solid tumor such as melanoma, head and neck, liver or kidney cancer.

The rearrangement joins TRBV25-1 to TRBJ1-1, with a possible D match to TRBD1 (6 bases). Trimming took off 3 bases at V and 5 bases at J, with 16 bases between the two ends. The CDR3 covers 15 residues. Germline loops: CDR1 MGHDK, CDR2 SYGVNS. For the CDR3, the DNA is TGTGCCAGCAGTGAGCAGGAAGGGGGTTGGACTGAAGCTTTCTTT. Translation gives CASSEQEGGWTEAFF.

This clone has more than one count but fewer than ten. V is TRBV2 and J is TRBJ1-6; 7 bases fit TRBD1. This CDR3 region has 16 residues. V was clipped by 6 bases and J by 6 bases; unmatched bases: 11. Per the germline V gene, CDR1 is SNHLY and CDR2 is FYNNEI. CDR3 DNA sequence: TGTGCCAGCAGCAGAGGACAGGCGGTTGGTAATTCACCCCTCCACTTT. Encoded protein: CASSRGQAVGNSPLHF.

The V gene is TRBV28, the J gene TRBJ1-4, with D perhaps TRBD1 (5 bases). From germline, CDR1 is MDHEN and CDR2 SYDVKM. V lost 7 bases, J lost 8 bases, and 11 bases lay in between. The CDR3 totals 12 residues. CDR3: CASTQGGEKLFF. The CDR3 coding sequence is TGTGCCAGCACCCAGGGTGGGGAAAAACTGTTTTTT.

V and J are TRBV27 and TRBJ2-4; 9 bases fit TRBD2. Per the germline V gene, CDR1 is MNHEY and CDR2 is SMNVEV (reference sequence). J was trimmed by 0 bases and V by 5 bases; bases with no gene match: 5. The CDR3 totals 16 residues. The CDR3, as DNA: TGTGCCAGCAGTAATCTAGCGGGAAGAGCCAAAAACATTCAGTACTTC. This sequence encodes CASSNLAGRAKNIQYF.

The genes are TRBV27 and TRBJ2-3; the match to TRBD2 covers 7 bases. V lost 6 bases to trimming and J lost 3 bases; unmatched junction nucleotides: 12. This CDR3 comprises 16 residues. Germline-derived CDR1 and CDR2 are MNHEY and SMNVEV (reference sequence). The CDR3 DNA reads as TGTGCCAGCAGGGTTTTAGGTGAGCGGGGAACAGATACGCAGTATTTT. This sequence encodes CASRVLGERGTDTQYF.

The genes are TRBV7-8 and TRBJ1-1, with TRBD1 matching over 7 bases. Germline V gene data show CDR1 as SGHVS and CDR2 as FQNEAQ. The V and J ends lost 5 bases and 4 bases, in that order; junction bases with no gene match: 7. The CDR3 contains 14 residues. CDR3 nucleotide sequence: TGTGCCAGCAGCACAGGGGTTCTGAGCACTGAAGCTTTCTTT. Translating it yields CASSTGVLSTEAFF.

V and J are TRBV28 and TRBJ2-7, with D perhaps matching TRBD1 (5 bases). The length of the CDR3 is 12 residues. Trimming cost V 7 bases and J 9 bases, with 16 bases left between them. Germline V gene data show CDR1 as MDHEN and CDR2 as SYDVKM. The CDR3 loop reads CASTLQGKGQYF. CDR3 in DNA: TGTGCCAGCACCCTCCAGGGAAAGGGGCAGTACTTC.

This chain uses TRBV7-8 with TRBJ2-3; D ambiguous. Deletions cut 8 bases from V and 6 bases from J, with 12 bases between. Germline CDR1 reads SGHVS; CDR2 reads FQNEAQ. The CDR3 extends over 12 amino acids. The chain's CDR3 is CASANGPDTQYF. In DNA form, the CDR3 reads TGTGCCAGCGCGAACGGGCCCGATACGCAGTATTTT. The whole variable domain, filled in from reference TRBV7-8 and TRBJ2-3, reads GAGVSQSPRYKVAKRGQDVALRCDPISGHVSLFWYQQALGQGPEFLTYFQNEAQLDKSGLPSDRFFAERPEGSVSTLKIQRTQQEDSAVYLCASANGPDTQYFGPGTRLTVL.

V and J are TRBV30 and TRBJ2-2; unclear D gene. The CDR3 has 11 residues. Germline V lookup: CDR1 GTSNPN, CDR2 SVGIG (reference sequence). Trimming shortened V by 2 bases and J by 4 bases, and 2 bases separated the two germline ends. The CDR3 region is CAWSPTGELFF. In nucleotides, the CDR3 is TGTGCCTGGAGTCCCACCGGGGAGCTGTTTTTT.

A single count supports this clone. This chain connects TRBV11-2 to TRBJ1-2; 9 bases agree with TRBD1. The CDR3 totals 14 residues. V dropped 5 bases and J dropped 4; count of bases not matched to a gene: 5. The V gene's germline CDR1 is SGHAT and CDR2 FQNNGV. CDR3 sequence reads: CASSAGQGGYGYTF. The CDR3 DNA is TGTGCCAGCAGCGCGGGACAGGGAGGCTATGGCTACACCTTC.

This chain uses TRBV4-1 with TRBJ2-3, with 10 nucleotides matching TRBD2. Germline CDR1 is MGHRA and CDR2 is YSYEKL. This CDR3 is built from 16 residues. V gave up 0 bases and J gave up 5 bases; unmatched junction bases: 5. The CDR3 nucleotides are TGCGCCAGCAGCCAAGAGGAGCGGGGGGGCCAAGATACGCAGTATTTT. This codes for CASSQEERGGQDTQYF.

The CDR3 nucleotides read TGTGCCAGCAGCGGGGGGACAGGGAATAGCGAGCAGTACTTC. Its protein product is CASSGGTGNSEQYF. The V call is TRBV9, the J call TRBJ2-7; TRBD1 agrees at 9 bases. The junction had 7 bases not matched to a gene; V was cut back by 3 bases and J by 6 bases. This CDR3 comprises 14 residues. Germline CDR1 is SGDLS and CDR2 is YYNGEE.

The chain joins TRBV6-4 to TRBJ2-3; 10 bases agree with TRBD2. The trim removed 4 bases at V and 6 bases at J, leaving 4 bases unmatched. Germline CDR1 is MRHNA and CDR2 is SNTAGT. The CDR3 sequence is 14 residues long. The CDR3 DNA reads as TGTGCCAGCAGTGCTAGCGGGGGAGGTGATACGCAGTATTTT. This translates into CASSASGGGDTQYF.

The rearrangement uses TRBV7-9 and TRBJ2-7; 16 bases map to TRBD2. The germline V gene has CDR1 SEHNR and CDR2 FQNEAQ (reference sequence). CDR3 length: 15 amino acids. The V and J ends lost 3 bases and 4 bases, in that order; junction bases with no gene match: 0. The CDR3 sequence: CASSLGLAGGYEQYF. In DNA form, the CDR3 reads TGTGCCAGCAGCTTGGGACTAGCGGGAGGGTACGAGCAGTACTTC.

This clone was seen once. The CDR3 bases are TGTGCCAGCAGACGGACCGGGGCCAACGTCCTGACTTTC. Translating gives CASRRTGANVLTF. This chain uses TRBV28 with TRBJ2-6; D gene unclear. This CDR3 comprises 13 residues. Germline-derived CDR1 and CDR2 are MDHEN and SYDVKM. The V gene lost 6 bases and the J gene lost 4 bases, with 7 bases spanning the gap.

This chain links TRBV25-1 with TRBJ2-1; D tentatively reads TRBD1 or TRBD2 (5 bases each). The V end lost 4 bases, the J end lost 8 bases, and 6 bases lay between the germline ends. The length of the CDR3 is 11 residues. Germline CDR1 and CDR2: MGHDK and SYGVNS. The CDR3 coding sequence is TGTGCCAGCAGTGGGGGGTATGAGCAGTTCTTC. Protein: CASSGGYEQFF.

The chain employs TRBV11-3 and TRBJ2-1, with TRBD2 identical over 10 bases. V trimming: 4 bases; J trimming: 0 bases; junction bases outside the gene matches: 6. The CDR3 is 17 amino acids. In germline, CDR1 is SGHNT, CDR2 YENEEA. The CDR3, as DNA: TGTGCCAGCAGCTCCGAAGCGGGAGGGCGCTCCTACAATGAGCAGTTCTTC. It specifies CASSSEAGGRSYNEQFF.

V and J are TRBV5-5 and TRBJ1-2; TRBD1 might be the D (5 bases). With 2 bases removed from V and 8 bases from J, the gap between germline ends came to 13 bases. The CDR3 consists of 13 residues. The germline CDR1 and CDR2 sequences are SGHKS and YYEKEE (reference sequence). The CDR3 DNA sequence: TGTGCCAGCAGCTTTGTCGCGGGGGACGGCTACACCTTC. This translates into CASSFVAGDGYTF.

This rearrangement joins TRBV28 to TRBJ1-3; D is uncertain. The V end lost 4 bases, the J end lost 0 bases, and 10 bases lay between the germline ends. CDR1 MDHEN and CDR2 SYDVKM come from the germline V gene. The length of the CDR3 is 15 residues. This CDR3 reads CASSYGVNSGNTIYF. The CDR3, as DNA: TGTGCCAGCAGTTATGGGGTGAACTCTGGAAACACCATATATTTT.

V is TRBV19 and J is TRBJ2-4; 8 bases are shared with TRBD1. Germline CDR1 LNHDA, CDR2 SQIVND (reference sequence). The ends lost 7 bases at V and 1 base at J; junction bases unmatched: 9. The CDR3 consists of 16 residues. CDR3 nucleotides: TGTGCCAGTACAAGTGACAGGGGAGAGGCCAAAAACATTCAGTACTTC. It is translated as CASTSDRGEAKNIQYF.